Presented here are 10 T cell receptor beta chains from one specimen sequenced in a study of human thymus T cells. The protocol was immunoSEQ multiplex PCR, while the TCRdb copy is restricted to in-frame clones and leaves out a portion. Of over 35,000 clones listed, 94% are singletons. What was sequenced was blood. The receptors stem from a boy in the first two years of life with a congenital heart defect but otherwise immunologically healthy.

This chain connects TRBV6-1 to TRBJ2-7, with D perhaps matching TRBD1 (5 bases). The CDR3 length is 13 residues. V lost 5 bases, J lost 2 bases, and 10 bases lay in between. CDR1 and CDR2 from the germline V gene are MNHNS and SASEGT. CDR3 bases: TGTGCCAGCAGTTTAGGGGTAGCCTACGAGCAGTACTTC. It is translated as CASSLGVAYEQYF.

The CDR3 loop is CASSLGRTPLGHEQYF. CDR3 nucleotide sequence: TGTGCCAGCAGCTTGGGCCGGACTCCCCTGGGGCACGAGCAGTACTTC. This chain links TRBV13 with TRBJ2-5, with D possibly being TRBD1 or TRBD2 (5 bases each). The DNA end favors TRBJ2-7, so the J call may be wrong. Germline loops: CDR1 PRHDT, CDR2 FYEKMQ (reference sequence). The length of the CDR3 is 16 residues.

J is TRBJ2-3 and V is TRBV4-2; D may be TRBD1 (6 bases). This CDR3 has 13 residues. Germline values: CDR1 LGHNA, CDR2 YNFKEQ. The germline V and J ends were trimmed by 4 bases and 5 bases, with 10 bases remaining between them. Here the CDR3 reads CASSRQGGDTQYF. For the CDR3, the DNA is TGTGCCAGCAGCCGCCAAGGGGGAGATACGCAGTATTTT.

The gene calls are TRBV4-3 and TRBJ2-3; D ambiguous. This CDR3 is built from 14 residues. The germline V and J ends were trimmed by 2 bases and 5 bases, with 11 bases remaining between them. Germline V gene sequence: CDR1 LGHNA, CDR2 YSLEER. CDR3 loop: CASSQSINGDTQYF. The CDR3 region has the DNA TGCGCCAGCAGCCAATCTATCAACGGAGATACGCAGTATTTT.

The table lists this clone with a count of one. The rearrangement joins TRBV5-1 to TRBJ1-4, with 7 nucleotides matching TRBD1. Germline V lookup: CDR1 SGHRS, CDR2 YFSETQ. The J segment lost 7 bases and the V segment lost 5 bases, leaving 11 bases of the junction unmatched. The CDR3 has 15 residues. The CDR3 here is CASRPNPGGGEKLFF. The DNA of the CDR3 is TGCGCCAGCAGGCCCAACCCAGGGGGGGGTGAAAAACTGTTTTTT.

The chain couples TRBV6-5 to TRBJ2-7; unclear D gene. The germline V and J ends were trimmed by 0 bases and 0 bases, with 3 bases remaining between them. The V gene's germline CDR1 is MNHEY and CDR2 SVGAGI. The CDR3 extends over 13 amino acids. CDR3 in DNA: TGTGCCAGCAGTTACTCGGACTCCTACGAGCAGTACTTC. This translates into CASSYSDSYEQYF.

The chain has TRBV27 and TRBJ1-2, with TRBD1 matching over 10 bases. The CDR3 is 13 amino acids. Germline V gives CDR1 MNHEY, CDR2 SMNVEV (reference sequence). The trim removed 4 bases at V and 4 bases at J, leaving 0 bases unmatched. The CDR3 sequence: CASSWTGGYGYTF. For the CDR3, the DNA is TGTGCCAGCAGTTGGACAGGGGGCTATGGCTACACCTTC.

This rearrangement joins TRBV6-5 to TRBJ1-4, with TRBD1 matching over 7 bases. CDR1 is MNHEY, CDR2 SVGAGI, per germline. CDR3 length equals 15 residues. V was clipped by 2 bases and J by 3 bases; unmatched bases: 3. CDR3 nucleotides: TGTGCCAGCAGTTACAGGGGGCTATCTAATGAAAAACTGTTTTTT. It encodes CASSYRGLSNEKLFF.

The chain joins TRBV6-5 to TRBJ2-2, with a possible D match to TRBD1 (6 bases). V lost 2 bases and J 5 bases, leaving 9 bases between the germline ends. Germline lookup yields CDR1 MNHEY and CDR2 SVGAGI. The CDR3 is 14 residues long. CDR3 loop: CASSYRTGTGELFF. The CDR3 DNA is TGTGCCAGCAGTTACCGTACAGGGACCGGGGAGCTGTTTTTT.

The chain carries TRBV2 and TRBJ2-3; either TRBD1 or TRBD2 may fit D (5 bases each). This CDR3 has 13 residues. CDR1 is SNHLY, CDR2 FYNNEI, per germline. Deletions cut 8 bases from V and 0 bases from J, with 9 bases between. CDR3: CASYGTSTDTQYF. CDR3 in DNA: TGTGCCAGCTACGGGACCAGCACAGATACGCAGTATTTT.